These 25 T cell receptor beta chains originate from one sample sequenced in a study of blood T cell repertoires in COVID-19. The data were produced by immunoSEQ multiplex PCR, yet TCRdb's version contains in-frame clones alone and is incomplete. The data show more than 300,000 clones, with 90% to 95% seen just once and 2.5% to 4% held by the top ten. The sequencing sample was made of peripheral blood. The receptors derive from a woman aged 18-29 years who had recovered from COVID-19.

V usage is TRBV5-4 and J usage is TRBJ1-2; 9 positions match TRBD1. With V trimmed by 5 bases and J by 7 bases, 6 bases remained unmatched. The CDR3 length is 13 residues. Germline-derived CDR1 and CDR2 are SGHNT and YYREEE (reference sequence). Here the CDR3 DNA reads TGTGCCAGCAGTTTACAGGGGGCGGGTGGCTACACCTTC. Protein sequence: CASSLQGAGGYTF.

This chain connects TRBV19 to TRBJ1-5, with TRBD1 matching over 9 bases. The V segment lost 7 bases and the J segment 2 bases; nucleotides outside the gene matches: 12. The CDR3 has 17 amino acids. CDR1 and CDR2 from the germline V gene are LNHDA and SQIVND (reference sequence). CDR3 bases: TGTGCCAGTACCAAAGGGATAGGGACAGGGCGCAATCAGCCCCAGCATTTT. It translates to CASTKGIGTGRNQPQHF.

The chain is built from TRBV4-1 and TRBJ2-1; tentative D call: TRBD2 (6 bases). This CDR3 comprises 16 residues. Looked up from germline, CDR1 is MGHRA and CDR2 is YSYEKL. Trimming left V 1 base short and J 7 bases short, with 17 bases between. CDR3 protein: CASSQGKASVGNEQFF. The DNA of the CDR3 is TGCGCCAGCAGCCAAGGCAAGGCTAGCGTTGGAAATGAGCAGTTCTTC.

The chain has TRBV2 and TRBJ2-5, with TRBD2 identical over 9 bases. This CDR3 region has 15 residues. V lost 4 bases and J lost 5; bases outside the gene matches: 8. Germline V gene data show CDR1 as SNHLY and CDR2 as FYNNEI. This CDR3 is CASSVISGSGETQYF. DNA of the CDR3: TGTGCCAGCAGTGTGATTAGCGGGAGTGGGGAGACCCAGTACTTC.

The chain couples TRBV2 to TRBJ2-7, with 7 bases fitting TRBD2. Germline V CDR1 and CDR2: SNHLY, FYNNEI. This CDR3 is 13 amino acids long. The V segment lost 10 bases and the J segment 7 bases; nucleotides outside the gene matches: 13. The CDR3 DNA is TGTGCCACCAAGCGGGACCTCGGGGGTGAGCAGTACGTC. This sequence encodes CATKRDLGGEQYV.

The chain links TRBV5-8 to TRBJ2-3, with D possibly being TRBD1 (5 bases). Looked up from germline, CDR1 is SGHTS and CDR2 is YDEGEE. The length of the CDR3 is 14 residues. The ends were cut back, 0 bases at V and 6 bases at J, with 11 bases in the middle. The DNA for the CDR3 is TGTGCCAGCAGCTTGGTAGGGGCCGGGGATACGCAGTATTTT. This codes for CASSLVGAGDTQYF.

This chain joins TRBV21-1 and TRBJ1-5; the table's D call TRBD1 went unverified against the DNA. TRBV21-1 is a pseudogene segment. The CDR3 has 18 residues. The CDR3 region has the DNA TGTGCCAGCAGCGCGGGACAGGGCGAGGATTCGGAAAATCAGCCCCAGCATTTT. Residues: CASSAGQGEDSENQPQHF.

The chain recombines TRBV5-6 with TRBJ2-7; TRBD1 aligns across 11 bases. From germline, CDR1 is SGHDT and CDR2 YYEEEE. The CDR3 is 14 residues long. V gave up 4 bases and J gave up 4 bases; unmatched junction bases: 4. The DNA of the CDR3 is TGTGCCAGCAGCATCGGACAGGGGGCTTACGAGCAGTACGTC. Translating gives CASSIGQGAYEQYV.

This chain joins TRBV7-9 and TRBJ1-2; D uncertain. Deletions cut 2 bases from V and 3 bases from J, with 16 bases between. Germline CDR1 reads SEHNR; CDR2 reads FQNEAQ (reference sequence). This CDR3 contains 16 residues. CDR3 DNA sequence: TGTGCCAGCAGCTTAAGGCGGGCCGCGAAGGACTATGGCTACACCTTC. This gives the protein CASSLRRAAKDYGYTF.

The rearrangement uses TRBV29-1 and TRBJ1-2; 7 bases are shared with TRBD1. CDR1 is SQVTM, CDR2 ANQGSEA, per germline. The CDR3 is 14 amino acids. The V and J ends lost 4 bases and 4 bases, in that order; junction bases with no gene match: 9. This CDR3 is CSVGRVRDSYGYTF. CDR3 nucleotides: TGCAGCGTTGGGAGGGTCCGGGACAGCTATGGCTACACCTTC.

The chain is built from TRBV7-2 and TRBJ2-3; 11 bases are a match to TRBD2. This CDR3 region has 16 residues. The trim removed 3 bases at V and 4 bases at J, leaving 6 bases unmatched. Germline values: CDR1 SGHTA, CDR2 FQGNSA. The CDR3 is CASSFTSGSFADTQYF. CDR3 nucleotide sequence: TGTGCCAGCAGCTTCACTAGCGGGAGTTTTGCAGATACGCAGTATTTT.

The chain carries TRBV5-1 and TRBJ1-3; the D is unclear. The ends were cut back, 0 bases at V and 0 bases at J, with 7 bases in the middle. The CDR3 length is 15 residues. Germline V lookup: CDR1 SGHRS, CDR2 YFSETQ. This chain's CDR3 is CASSLGTVSGNTIYF. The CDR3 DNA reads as TGCGCCAGCAGCTTGGGCACGGTCTCTGGAAACACCATATATTTT.

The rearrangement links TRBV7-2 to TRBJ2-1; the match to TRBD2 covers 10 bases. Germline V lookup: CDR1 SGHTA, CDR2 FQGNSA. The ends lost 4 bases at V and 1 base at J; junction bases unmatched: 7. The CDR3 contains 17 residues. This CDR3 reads CASSSGLAATSYNEQFF. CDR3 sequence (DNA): TGTGCCAGCAGCTCCGGACTAGCGGCTACTTCCTACAATGAGCAGTTCTTC.

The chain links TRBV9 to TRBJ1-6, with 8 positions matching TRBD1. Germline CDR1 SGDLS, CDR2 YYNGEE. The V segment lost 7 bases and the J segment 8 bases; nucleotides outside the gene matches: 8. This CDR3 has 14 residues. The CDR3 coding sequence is TGTGCCAGCTCCGCGACAGGGGTGTATTCACCCCTCCACTTT. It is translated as CASSATGVYSPLHF.

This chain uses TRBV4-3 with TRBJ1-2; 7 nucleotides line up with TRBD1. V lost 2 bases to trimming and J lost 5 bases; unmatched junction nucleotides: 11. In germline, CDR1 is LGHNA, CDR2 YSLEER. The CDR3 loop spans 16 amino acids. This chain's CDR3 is CASSQRGGRDNYGYTF. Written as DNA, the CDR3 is TGCGCCAGCAGCCAAAGAGGGGGCAGGGACAATTATGGCTACACCTTC.

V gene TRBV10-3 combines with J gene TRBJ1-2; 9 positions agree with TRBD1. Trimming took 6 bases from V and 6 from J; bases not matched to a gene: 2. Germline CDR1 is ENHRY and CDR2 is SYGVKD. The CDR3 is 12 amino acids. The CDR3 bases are TGTGCCATCAGGAGACAGGGGGATGGCTACACCTTC. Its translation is CAIRRQGDGYTF.

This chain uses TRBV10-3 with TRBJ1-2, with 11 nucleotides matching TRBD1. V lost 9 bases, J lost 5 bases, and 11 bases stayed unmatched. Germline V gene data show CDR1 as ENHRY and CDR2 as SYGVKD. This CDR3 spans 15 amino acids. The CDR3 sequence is CAISPGQGALYGYTF. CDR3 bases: TGTGCCATATCCCCAGGACAGGGGGCATTGTATGGCTACACCTTC.

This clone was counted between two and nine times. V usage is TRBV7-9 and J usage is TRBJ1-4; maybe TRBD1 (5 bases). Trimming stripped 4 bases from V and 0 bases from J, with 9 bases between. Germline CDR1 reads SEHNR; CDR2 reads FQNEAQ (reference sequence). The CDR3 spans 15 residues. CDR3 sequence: CASSYGHSTNEKLFF. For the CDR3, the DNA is TGTGCCAGCAGCTACGGACATTCAACTAATGAAAAACTGTTTTTT.

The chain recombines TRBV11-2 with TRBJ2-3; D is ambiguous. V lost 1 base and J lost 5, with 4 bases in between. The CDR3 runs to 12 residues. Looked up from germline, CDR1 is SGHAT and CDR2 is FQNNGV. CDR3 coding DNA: TGTGCCAGCAGCTTAGTAGTAGATACGCAGTATTTT. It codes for CASSLVVDTQYF.

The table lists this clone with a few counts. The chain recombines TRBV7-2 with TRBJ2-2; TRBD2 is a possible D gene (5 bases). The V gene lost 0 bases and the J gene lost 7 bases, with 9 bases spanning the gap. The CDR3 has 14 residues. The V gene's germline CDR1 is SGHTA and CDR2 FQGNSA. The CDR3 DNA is TGTGCCAGCAGCTTAGCGGGAGTGGGCGGGGAGCTGTTTTTT. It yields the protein CASSLAGVGGELFF.

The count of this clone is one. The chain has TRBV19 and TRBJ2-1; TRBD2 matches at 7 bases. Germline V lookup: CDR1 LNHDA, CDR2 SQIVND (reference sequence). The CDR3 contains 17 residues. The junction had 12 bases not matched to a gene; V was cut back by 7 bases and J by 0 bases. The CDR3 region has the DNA TGTGCCAGTACAGTTATTGGCGGGAGAAACTCCTACAATGAGCAGTTCTTC. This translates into CASTVIGGRNSYNEQFF.

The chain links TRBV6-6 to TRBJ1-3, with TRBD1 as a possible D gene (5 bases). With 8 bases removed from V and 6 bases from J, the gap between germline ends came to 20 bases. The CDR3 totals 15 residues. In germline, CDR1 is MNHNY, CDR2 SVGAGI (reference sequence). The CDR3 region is CASGRRDPTSNTIYF. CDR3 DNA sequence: TGTGCCAGCGGACGGAGGGACCCGACATCAAACACCATATATTTT.

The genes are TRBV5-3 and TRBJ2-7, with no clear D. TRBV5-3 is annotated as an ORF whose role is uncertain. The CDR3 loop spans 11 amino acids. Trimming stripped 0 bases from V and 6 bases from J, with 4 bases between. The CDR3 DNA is TGTGCCAGAAGCTTGGGGCCCGAGCAGTACGTC. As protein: CARSLGPEQYV.

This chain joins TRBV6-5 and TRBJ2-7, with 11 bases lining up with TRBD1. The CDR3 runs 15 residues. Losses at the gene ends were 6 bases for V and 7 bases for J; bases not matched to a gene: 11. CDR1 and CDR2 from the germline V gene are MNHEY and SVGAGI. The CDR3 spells CASRTGTGGSVEQYV. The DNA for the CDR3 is TGTGCCAGCAGGACCGGGACAGGGGGGTCTGTTGAGCAGTACGTC.

The DNA for the CDR3 is TGTGCCAGCAGTGATTCTTCCTCCTACGAGCAGTACGTC. It specifies CASSDSSSYEQYV. V and J are TRBV6-1 and TRBJ2-7; D unclear. The length of the CDR3 is 13 residues. CDR1 is MNHNS and CDR2 is SASEGT in the germline V gene. The ends were cut back, 3 bases at V and 0 bases at J, with 6 bases in the middle.